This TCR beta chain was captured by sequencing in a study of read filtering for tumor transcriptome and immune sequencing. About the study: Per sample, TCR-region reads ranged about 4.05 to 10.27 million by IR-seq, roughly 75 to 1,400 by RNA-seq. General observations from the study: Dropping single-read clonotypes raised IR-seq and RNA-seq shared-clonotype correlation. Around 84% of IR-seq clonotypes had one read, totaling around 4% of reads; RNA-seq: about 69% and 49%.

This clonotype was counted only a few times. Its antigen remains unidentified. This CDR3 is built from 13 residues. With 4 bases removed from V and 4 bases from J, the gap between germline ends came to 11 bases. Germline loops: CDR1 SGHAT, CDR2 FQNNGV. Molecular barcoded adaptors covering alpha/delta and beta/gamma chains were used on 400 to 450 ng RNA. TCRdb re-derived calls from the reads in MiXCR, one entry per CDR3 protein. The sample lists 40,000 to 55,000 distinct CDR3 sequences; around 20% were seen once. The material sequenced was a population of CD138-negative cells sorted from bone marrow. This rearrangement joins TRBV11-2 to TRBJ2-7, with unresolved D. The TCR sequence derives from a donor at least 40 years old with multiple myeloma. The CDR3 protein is CASSSLRAYEQYF. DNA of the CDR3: TGTGCCAGCAGCTCGCTAAGGGCGTACGAGCAGTACTTC.